This TCR beta chain was sequenced in a study of spatial heterogeneity in lung cancer. TCRdb recomputed calls from the 5' RACE reads with MiXCR, one row per CDR3 protein. The data show roughly 100,000 distinct CDR3 sequences, around 8.6% seen once. V shed 4 bases and J 7 bases; nucleotides not matched to a gene: 8. Germline assignment: CDR1 MDHEN and CDR2 SYDVKM. The CDR3 has 14 residues. Time point noted: sample taken at primary tumor resection. Whole RNA was taken from tumor, nontumor lung or frozen PBMC; it was then sequenced unsorted. This clonotype appeared many times. The chain joins TRBV28 to TRBJ1-2; TRBD1 aligns across 8 bases. This receptor was obtained from a male donor with early-stage non-small cell lung cancer. This sample comprised PBMCs, obtained at surgery. The CDR3 region has the DNA TGTGCCAGCAGTTCCCAGGACAGGGCGGGTGGCTACACCTTC. Residues: CASSSQDRAGGYTF.